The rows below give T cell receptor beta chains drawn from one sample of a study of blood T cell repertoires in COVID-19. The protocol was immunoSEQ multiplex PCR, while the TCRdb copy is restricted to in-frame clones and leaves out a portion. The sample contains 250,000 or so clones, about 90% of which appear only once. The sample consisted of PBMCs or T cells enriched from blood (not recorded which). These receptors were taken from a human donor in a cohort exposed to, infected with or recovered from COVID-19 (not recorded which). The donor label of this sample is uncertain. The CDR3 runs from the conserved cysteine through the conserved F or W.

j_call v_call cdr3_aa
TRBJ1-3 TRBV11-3 CASSLDDSVWSTFSGNTIYF
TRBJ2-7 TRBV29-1 CSALDRVSSYEQYF
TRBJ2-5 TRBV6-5 CASRRGQKLETQYF
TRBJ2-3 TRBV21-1 CAISPWGPQSTDTQYF
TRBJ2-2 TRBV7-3 CASSLKRQGSGTGELFF
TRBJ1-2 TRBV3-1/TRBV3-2 CASSARVVSGYTF
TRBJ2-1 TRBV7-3 CASSLVGRNEQFF
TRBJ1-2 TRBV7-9 CASSLFDSNYGYTF
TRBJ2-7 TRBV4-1 CASSHTIPGQQYEQYF
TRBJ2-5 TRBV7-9 CASSAIAGPLWETQYF
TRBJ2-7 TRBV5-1 CASSLEQGIPLGLEQYF
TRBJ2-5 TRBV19 CASMRSGGQETQYF
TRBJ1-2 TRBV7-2 CASSPGVRPGTYGYTF
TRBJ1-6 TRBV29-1 CSVKSGQDSPLHF
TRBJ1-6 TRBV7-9 CASRGTDGALHF
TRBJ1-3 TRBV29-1 CSVPGSGNTIYF
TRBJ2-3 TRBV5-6 CASSGRFRGDTQYF
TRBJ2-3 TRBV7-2 CASSPGLAGGDTQYF
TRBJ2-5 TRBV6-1 CASSEFTGTVQETQYF
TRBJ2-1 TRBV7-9 CASSLGILAGSPNEQFF
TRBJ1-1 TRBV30 CAWSRTGRAEAFF
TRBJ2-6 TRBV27 CASSFGNRGPTVLTF
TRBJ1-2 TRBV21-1 CASSTPNRGPNGYTF
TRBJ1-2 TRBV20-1 CSANQNGYTF
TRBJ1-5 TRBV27 CASSFAGINQPQHF
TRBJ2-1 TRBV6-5 CASSYPAQGPYNEQFF
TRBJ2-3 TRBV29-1 CSVETGGSLDTQYF
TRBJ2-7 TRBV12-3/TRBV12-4 CASSGLAGGKQYF
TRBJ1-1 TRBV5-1 CASSSGLPNTEAFF
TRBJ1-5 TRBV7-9 CASSLEISDQPQHF
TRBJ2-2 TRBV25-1 CASSASWGAWTGELFF
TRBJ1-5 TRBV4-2 CASSQGEGKQPQHF
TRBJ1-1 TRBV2 CASRAQTREAFF
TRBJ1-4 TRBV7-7 CASSLGAGSGEKLFF
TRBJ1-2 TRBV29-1 CSVEVSGQGNGYTF
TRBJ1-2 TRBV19 CASSIYREGYTF
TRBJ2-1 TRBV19 CASSPSGNLYNEQFF
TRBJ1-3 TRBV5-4 CASSRVGTGRNTIYF
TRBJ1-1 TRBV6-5 CASSPRTGANTEAFF
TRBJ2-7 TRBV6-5 CASSPGLYEQYF
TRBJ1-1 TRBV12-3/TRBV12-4 CASSFLTEAFF
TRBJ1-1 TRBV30 CAWRSGSNTEAFF
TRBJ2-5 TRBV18 CASSPRGQETQYF
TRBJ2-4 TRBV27 CASSQTGVGIQYF
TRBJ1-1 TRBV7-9 CATPPKGGPNTEAFF
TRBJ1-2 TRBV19 CASSTTTSPYGYTF
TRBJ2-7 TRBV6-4 CARGAGRMVEQYF
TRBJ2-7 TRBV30 CAWGDSNSYEQYF
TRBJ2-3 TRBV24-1 CATSDRGQGTDTQYF
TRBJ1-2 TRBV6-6 CASAGGQYGYTF
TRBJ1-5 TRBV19 CASSEGTGKTQPQHF
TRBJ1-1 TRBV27 CASSSPLGGLTEAFF